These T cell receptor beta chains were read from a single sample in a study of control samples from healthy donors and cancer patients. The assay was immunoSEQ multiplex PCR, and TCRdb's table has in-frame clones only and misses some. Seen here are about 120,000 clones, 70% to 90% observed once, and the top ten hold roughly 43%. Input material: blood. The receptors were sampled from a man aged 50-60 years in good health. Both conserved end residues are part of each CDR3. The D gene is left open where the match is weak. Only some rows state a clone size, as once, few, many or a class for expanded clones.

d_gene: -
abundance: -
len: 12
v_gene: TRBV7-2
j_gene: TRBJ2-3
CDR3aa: CASALLGGTQYF
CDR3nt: TGTGCCAGCGCCCTTTTGGGTGGTACGCAGTATTTT

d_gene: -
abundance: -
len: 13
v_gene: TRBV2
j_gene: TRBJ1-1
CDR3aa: CASSEALVHEAFF
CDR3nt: TGTGCCAGCAGTGAAGCGCTTGTGCACGAAGCTTTCTTT

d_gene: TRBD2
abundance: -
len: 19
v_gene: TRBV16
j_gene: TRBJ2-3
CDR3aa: CASSQEVSSGETITDTQYF
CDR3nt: TGTGCCAGCAGCCAAGAGGTCTCTAGCGGCGAAACGATCACAGATACGCAGTATTTT

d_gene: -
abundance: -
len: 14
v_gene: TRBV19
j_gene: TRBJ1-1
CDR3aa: CASSIAGARTEAFF
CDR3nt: TGTGCCAGTAGTATAGCGGGGGCAAGGACTGAAGCTTTCTTT

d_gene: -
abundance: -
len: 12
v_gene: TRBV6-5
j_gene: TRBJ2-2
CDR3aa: CASSYSTGELFF
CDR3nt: TGTGCCAGCAGTTACTCAACGGGGGAGCTGTTTTTT

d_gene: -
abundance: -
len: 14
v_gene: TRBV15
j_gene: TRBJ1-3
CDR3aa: CATSREGGGNTIYF
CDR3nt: TGTGCCACCAGCAGAGAGGGCGGTGGAAACACCATATATTTT

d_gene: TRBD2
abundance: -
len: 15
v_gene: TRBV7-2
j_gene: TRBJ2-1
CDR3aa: CASSTRLAGANEQFF
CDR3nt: TGTGCCAGCAGCACCAGACTAGCGGGTGCCAATGAGCAGTTCTTC

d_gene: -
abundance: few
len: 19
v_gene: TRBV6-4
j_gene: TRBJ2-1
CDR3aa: CASSDRVGATKKADNEQFF
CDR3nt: TGTGCCAGCAGTGACCGGGTAGGGGCAACGAAAAAGGCCGACAATGAGCAGTTCTTC

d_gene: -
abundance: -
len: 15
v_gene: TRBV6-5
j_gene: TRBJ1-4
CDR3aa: CASSSGLATNEKLFF
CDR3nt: TGTGCCAGCTCGTCCGGGCTTGCAACTAATGAAAAACTGTTTTTT

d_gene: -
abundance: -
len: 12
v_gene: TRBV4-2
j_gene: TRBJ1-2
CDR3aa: CASSQEDYGYTF
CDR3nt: TGTGCCAGCAGCCAAGAGGACTATGGCTACACCTTC

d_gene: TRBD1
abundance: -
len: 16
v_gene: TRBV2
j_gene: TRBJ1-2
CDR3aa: CASRERTGGRDYGYTF
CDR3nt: TGTGCCAGCAGAGAACGGACAGGGGGCCGAGACTATGGCTACACCTTC

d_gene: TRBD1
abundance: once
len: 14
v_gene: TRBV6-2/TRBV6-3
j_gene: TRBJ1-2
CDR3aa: CASSYGQGAGGYTF
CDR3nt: TGTGCCAGCAGTTACGGCCAGGGGGCAGGGGGCTACACCTTC

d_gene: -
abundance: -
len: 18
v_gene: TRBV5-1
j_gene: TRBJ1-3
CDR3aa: CASSSGRLGRGSGNTIYF
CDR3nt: TGCGCCAGCAGCTCTGGAAGGTTAGGACGGGGCTCTGGAAACACCATATATTTT

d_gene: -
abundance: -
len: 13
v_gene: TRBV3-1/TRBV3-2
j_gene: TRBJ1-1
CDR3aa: CASSQGFEGGTFF
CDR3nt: TGTGCCAGCAGCCAAGGGTTCGAGGGGGGAACTTTCTTT

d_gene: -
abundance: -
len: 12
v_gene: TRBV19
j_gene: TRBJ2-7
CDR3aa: CASSTGYYEQYF
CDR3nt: TGTGCCAGTAGTACAGGGTACTACGAGCAGTACTTC

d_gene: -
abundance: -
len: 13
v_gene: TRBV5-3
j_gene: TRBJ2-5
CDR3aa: CARSPPRDETQYF
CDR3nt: TGTGCCAGAAGCCCCCCCAGGGACGAGACCCAGTACTTC

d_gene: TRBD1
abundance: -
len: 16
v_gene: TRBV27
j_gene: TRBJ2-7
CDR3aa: CASSIGRTGVPYEQYF
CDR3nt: TGTGCCAGCAGTATCGGCCGGACAGGCGTACCCTACGAGCAGTACTTC

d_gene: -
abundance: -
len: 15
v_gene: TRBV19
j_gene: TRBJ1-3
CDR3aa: CASRTTEGAGNTIYF
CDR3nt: TGTGCCAGTAGAACCACAGAGGGGGCTGGAAACACCATATATTTT

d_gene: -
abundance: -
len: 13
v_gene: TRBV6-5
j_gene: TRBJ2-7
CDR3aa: CASSILIGDEQYF
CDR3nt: TGTGCCAGCAGCATACTAATAGGGGACGAGCAGTACTTC

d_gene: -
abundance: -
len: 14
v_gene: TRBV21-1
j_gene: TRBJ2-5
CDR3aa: CASSKESGGETQYF
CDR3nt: TGTGCCAGCAGCAAAGAGTCAGGGGGGGAGACCCAGTACTTC

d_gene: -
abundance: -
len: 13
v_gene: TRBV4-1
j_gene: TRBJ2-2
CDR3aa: CASSLADTGELFF
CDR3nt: TGCGCCAGCAGCCTCGCAGACACCGGGGAGCTGTTTTTT

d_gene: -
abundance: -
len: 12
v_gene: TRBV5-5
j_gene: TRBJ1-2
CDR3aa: CASSRRDYGYTF
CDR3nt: TGTGCCAGCAGCAGGAGGGACTATGGCTACACCTTC

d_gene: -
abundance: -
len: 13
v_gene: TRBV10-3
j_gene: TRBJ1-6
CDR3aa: CAITLELDSPLHF
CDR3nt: TGTGCCATCACCTTAGAGCTGGATTCACCCCTCCACTTT

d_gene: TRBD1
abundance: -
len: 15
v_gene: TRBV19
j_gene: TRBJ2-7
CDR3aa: CASSIDPGTGTEQYF
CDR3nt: TGTGCCAGTAGTATAGACCCCGGGACAGGCACCGAGCAGTACTTC

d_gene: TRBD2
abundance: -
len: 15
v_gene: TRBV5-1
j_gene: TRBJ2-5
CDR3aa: CASSLTSGFQETQYF
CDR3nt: TGCGCCAGCAGCTTGACTAGCGGCTTCCAAGAGACCCAGTACTTC

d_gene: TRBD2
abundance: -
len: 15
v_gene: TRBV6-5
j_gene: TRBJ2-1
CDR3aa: CASSYVRGGINEQFF
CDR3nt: TGTGCCAGCAGTTACGTGCGGGGGGGTATCAATGAGCAGTTCTTC

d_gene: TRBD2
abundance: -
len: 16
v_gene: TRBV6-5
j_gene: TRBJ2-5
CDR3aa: CASSSRLAGYQETQYF
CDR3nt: TGTGCCAGCAGTTCCCGACTAGCGGGGTACCAAGAGACCCAGTACTTC

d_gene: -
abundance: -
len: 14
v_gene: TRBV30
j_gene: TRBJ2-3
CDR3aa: CAWSVIGSTDTQYF
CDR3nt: TGTGCCTGGAGTGTAATAGGAAGCACAGATACGCAGTATTTT

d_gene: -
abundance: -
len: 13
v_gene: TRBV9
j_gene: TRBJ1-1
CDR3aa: CASSVAFGIEAFF
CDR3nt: TGTGCCAGCAGCGTAGCTTTTGGGATTGAAGCTTTCTTT

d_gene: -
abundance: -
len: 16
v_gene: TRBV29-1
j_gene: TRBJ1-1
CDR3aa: CSVEGGQGKLGTEAFF
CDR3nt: TGCAGCGTTGAAGGCGGGCAGGGAAAGTTGGGAACTGAAGCTTTCTTT

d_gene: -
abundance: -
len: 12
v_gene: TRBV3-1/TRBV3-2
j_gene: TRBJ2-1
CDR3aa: CASSQGRNEQFF
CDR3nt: TGTGCCAGCAGTCAGGGTCGCAATGAGCAGTTCTTC

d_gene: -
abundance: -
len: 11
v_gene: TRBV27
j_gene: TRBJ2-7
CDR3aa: CASRKGYEQYF
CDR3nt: TGTGCCAGCAGAAAAGGGTACGAGCAGTACTTC

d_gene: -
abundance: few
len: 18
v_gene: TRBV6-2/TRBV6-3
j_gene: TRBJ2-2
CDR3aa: CASSYSSFRGESTGELFF
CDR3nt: TGTGCCAGCAGTTACTCGTCCTTCAGAGGGGAGAGTACCGGGGAGCTGTTTTTT

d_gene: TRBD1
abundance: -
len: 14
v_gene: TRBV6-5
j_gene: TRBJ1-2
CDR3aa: CASSYKGTDYGYTF
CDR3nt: TGTGCCAGCAGTTACAAGGGGACAGACTATGGCTACACCTTC

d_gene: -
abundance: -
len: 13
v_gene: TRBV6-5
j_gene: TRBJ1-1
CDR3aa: CASTPAGNTEAFF
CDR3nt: TGTGCCAGCACCCCGGCAGGGAACACTGAAGCTTTCTTT

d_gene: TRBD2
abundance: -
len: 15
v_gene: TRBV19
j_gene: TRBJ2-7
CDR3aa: CASSIKSGGSYEQYF
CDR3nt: TGTGCCAGTAGTATAAAAAGCGGGGGTTCCTACGAGCAGTACTTC

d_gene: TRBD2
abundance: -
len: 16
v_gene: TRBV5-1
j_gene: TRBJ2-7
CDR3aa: CASSLGGGPTGYEQYF
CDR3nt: TGCGCCAGCAGCTTGGGCGGGGGGCCTACAGGGTACGAGCAGTACTTC

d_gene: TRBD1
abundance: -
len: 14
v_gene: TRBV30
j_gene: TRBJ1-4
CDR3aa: CAWMKQGGDEKLFF
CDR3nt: TGTGCCTGGATGAAACAGGGGGGAGATGAAAAACTGTTTTTT

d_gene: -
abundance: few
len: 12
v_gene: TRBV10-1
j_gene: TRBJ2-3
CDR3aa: CASSEGADTQYF
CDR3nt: TGCGCCAGCAGTGAGGGGGCAGATACGCAGTATTTT

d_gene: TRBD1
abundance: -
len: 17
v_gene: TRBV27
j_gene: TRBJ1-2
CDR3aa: CASSLRGRGTGGYGYTF
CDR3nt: TGTGCCAGCAGTTTACGGGGGCGCGGGACAGGGGGCTATGGCTACACCTTC

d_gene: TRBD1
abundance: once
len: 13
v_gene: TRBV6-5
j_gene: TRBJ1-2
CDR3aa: CASSYRDRETYTF
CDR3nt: TGTGCCAGCAGTTACCGGGACAGGGAGACTTACACCTTC

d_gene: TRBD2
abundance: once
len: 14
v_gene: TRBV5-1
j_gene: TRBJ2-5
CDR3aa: CASSTGLAEETQYF
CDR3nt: TGCGCCAGCAGCACGGGACTAGCGGAAGAGACCCAGTACTTC

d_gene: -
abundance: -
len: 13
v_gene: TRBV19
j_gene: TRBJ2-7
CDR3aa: CASSMGQGYEQYF
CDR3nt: TGTGCCAGTAGTATGGGGCAGGGATACGAGCAGTACTTC

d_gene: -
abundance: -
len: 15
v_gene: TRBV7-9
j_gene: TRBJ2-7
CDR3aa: CASSPPGVLPSEQYF
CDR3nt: TGTGCCAGCAGCCCACCAGGCGTCCTCCCGTCCGAGCAGTACTTC

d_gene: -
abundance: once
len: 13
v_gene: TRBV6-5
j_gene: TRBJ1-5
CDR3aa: CASRGGDNQPQHF
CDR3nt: TGTGCCAGCAGAGGGGGTGACAATCAGCCCCAGCATTTT

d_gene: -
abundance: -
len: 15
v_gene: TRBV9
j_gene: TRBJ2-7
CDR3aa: CASSAAGDFSYEQYF
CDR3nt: TGTGCCAGCAGCGCCGCTGGGGACTTCTCCTACGAGCAGTACTTC

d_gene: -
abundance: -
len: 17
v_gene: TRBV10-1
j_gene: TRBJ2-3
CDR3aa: CASSESKGSGVTDTQYF
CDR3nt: TGCGCCAGCAGTGAGTCGAAGGGGTCGGGTGTTACAGATACGCAGTATTTT